This T cell receptor (beta chain) came from a study of blood T cells in healthy people across ages. Deletions cut 1 base from V and 8 bases from J, with 14 bases between. The CDR3 has 15 amino acids. CDR1 LGHDT and CDR2 YNNKEL come from the germline V gene (reference sequence). A second PCR, run for roughly 7 to 12 cycles, used a sample-barcoded 5' primer plus a J-beta primer mix. Researchers report that each sample yielded at least 3 million CDR3-containing paired-end reads. TCRdb reanalysed the 5' RACE reads using MiXCR and keeps one entry per CDR3 protein. The sample includes 660,000 or so distinct CDR3 sequences, under 65% of them seen just once. General observations from the study: Diversity was higher, and naive CD4+ cells more numerous, in long-lived donors than in aged donors.

Comment on this clonotype: Its specificity is not known.

Peripheral blood from each donor was collected in a volume of approximately 9.2 milliliters. Isolated PBMCs totaled at least 6.5 million in each sample. The chain employs TRBV3-1 and TRBJ1-4, with D hard to call. The origin of this receptor is a man aged 55 to 69 in good health. Sequencing was carried out using blood. The CDR3, as DNA: TGTGCCAGCAGCCAAGGGTCTGCAAGGAGGGAAAAACTGTTTTTT. Translation gives CASSQGSARREKLFF.